This T cell receptor beta chain was sequenced for a study of OX40 agonist ivuxolimab in advanced cancers. The CDR3 contains 18 residues. Trimming shortened V by 2 bases and J by 7 bases, and 24 bases separated the two germline ends. Germline CDR1 LNHDA, CDR2 SQIVND (reference sequence). Generated by immunoSEQ multiplex PCR, the TCRdb table keeps only in-frame clones and is missing some. The data contain some 25,000 clones, about 82% of them singletons. The sequencing used CD4+ or CD8+ T cells sorted from blood, collected in a trial of the OX40 agonist ivuxolimab. The sequence came from an adult with an advanced solid tumor such as melanoma, head and neck, liver or kidney cancer. The rearrangement joins TRBV19 to TRBJ2-1, with D possibly TRBD1 on 7 matching bases. CDR3 region: CASSIFWPGAGGRNEQFF. The CDR3 bases are TGTGCCAGTAGTATATTTTGGCCGGGGGCAGGGGGGAGGAATGAGCAGTTCTTC. The entire variable domain, with the rest obtained from reference TRBV19 and TRBJ2-1, is as follows: DGGITQSPKYLFRKEGQNVTLSCEQNLNHDAMYWYRQDPGQGLRLIYYSQIVNDFQKGDIAEGYSVSREKKESFPLTVTSAQKNPTAFYLCASSIFWPGAGGRNEQFFGPGTRLTVL.